Listed here are 2 T cell receptor beta chains from one sample, sequenced in a study of vaccination and CD4 T cells after COVID-19. The treatment denotes: approximately nine-day PBMC culture with coronavirus spike peptide pools or control peptides (ViraFEST assay). Cultured CD4+ T-cell DNA underwent Oncomine TCR Beta short-read sequencing. A single record per CDR3 protein comes from TCRdb applying MiXCR to the PCR reads. The table shows roughly 14,000 distinct CDR3 sequences, with roughly 43% occurring only once. These receptors lack a known antigen. The sequencing sample was made of cultured CD4+ T cells from blood. Receptors were obtained from a human donor with COVID-19.

This clonotype was recorded a few times. The J gene is TRBJ2-1, the V gene TRBV7-6; D tentatively reads TRBD1 or TRBD2 (5 bases each). The CDR3 is 12 residues long. Trimming left V 5 bases short and J 8 bases short, with 10 bases between. Germline-derived CDR1 and CDR2 are SGHVS and FNYEAQ. The chain's CDR3 is CASSQLGDEQFF. CDR3 DNA: TGTGCCAGCAGCCAGCTGGGGGATGAGCAGTTCTTC.

This clonotype was recorded a few times. The V and J genes are TRBV2 and TRBJ2-1; 12 bases match TRBD2. CDR1 and CDR2 from the germline V gene are SNHLY and FYNNEI. The CDR3 totals 18 residues. V was pared by 6 bases and J by 6 bases, with 15 bases of the junction left unmatched. CDR3 sequence reads: CASSQLAGGNRPVNEQFF. For the CDR3, the DNA is TGTGCCAGCAGCCAGCTAGCGGGGGGGAACCGACCTGTCAATGAGCAGTTCTTC. The full variable domain, completed using reference TRBV2 and TRBJ2-1, is EPEVTQTPSHQVTQMGQEVILRCVPISNHLYFYWYRQILGQKVEFLVSFYNNEISEKSEIFDDQFSVERPDGSNFTLKIRSTKLEDSAMYFCASSQLAGGNRPVNEQFFGPGTRLTVL.